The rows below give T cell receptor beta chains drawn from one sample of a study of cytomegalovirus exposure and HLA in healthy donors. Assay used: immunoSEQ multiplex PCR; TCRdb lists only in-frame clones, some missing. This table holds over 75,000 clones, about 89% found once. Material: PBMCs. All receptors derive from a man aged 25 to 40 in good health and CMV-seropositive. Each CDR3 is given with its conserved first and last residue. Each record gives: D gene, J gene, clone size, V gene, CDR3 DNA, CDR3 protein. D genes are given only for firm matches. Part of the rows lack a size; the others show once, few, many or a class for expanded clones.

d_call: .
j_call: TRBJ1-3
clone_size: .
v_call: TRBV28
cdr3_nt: TGTGCCAGCAGTCAGGGTACTGGAAACACCATATATTTT
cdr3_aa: CASSQGTGNTIYF

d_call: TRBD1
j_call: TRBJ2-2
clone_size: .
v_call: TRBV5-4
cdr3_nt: TGTGCCAGCAGCCGACAGGGGACACTGAACACCGGGGAGCTGTTTTTT
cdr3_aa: CASSRQGTLNTGELFF

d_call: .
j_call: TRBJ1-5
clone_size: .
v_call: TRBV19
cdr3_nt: TGTGCCAGTAGGACGCTAAAGGAGGGCACGAAGCCCCAGCATTTT
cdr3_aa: CASRTLKEGTKPQHF

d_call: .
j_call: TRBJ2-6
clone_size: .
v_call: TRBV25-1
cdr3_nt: TGTGCCAGCGCACCGGCCACTAACCCTGGGGCCAACGTCCTGACTTTC
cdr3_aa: CASAPATNPGANVLTF

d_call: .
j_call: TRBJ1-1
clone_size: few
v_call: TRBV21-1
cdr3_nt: TGTGCCAGCAGCAAGACAGGGCTAAACACTGAAGCTTTCTTT
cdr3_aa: CASSKTGLNTEAFF

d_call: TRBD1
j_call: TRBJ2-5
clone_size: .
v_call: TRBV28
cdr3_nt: TGTGCCAGCAGTTTTCCCGGACAGGGAAAGACCCAGTACTTC
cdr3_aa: CASSFPGQGKTQYF

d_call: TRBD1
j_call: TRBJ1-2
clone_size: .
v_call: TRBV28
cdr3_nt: TGTGCCAGCAGCCAGACAGGGGTGGCTAACTATGGCTACACCTTC
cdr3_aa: CASSQTGVANYGYTF

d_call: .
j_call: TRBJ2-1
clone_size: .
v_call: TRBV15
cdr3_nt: TGTGCCACCAGCAGAGATAGTCTGGAGCAGTTCTTC
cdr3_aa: CATSRDSLEQFF

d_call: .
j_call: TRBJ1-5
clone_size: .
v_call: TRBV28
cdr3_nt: TGTGCCAGCAGTTCAGGGGATCGCAATCAGCCCCAGCATTTT
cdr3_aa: CASSSGDRNQPQHF

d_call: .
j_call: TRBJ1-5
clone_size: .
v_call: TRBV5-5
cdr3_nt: TGTGCCAGCAGCTTGAATCAGGGAAGGAGCAATCAGCCCCAGCATTTT
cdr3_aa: CASSLNQGRSNQPQHF

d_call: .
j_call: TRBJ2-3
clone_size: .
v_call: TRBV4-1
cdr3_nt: TGCGCCAGCAGCCAAGTCGGGGCAGATACGCAGTATTTT
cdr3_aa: CASSQVGADTQYF

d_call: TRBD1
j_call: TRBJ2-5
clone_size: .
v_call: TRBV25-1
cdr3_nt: TGTGCCAGCAGTGTTCTACGAGGGACAGGGGGCGAGACCCAGTACTTC
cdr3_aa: CASSVLRGTGGETQYF

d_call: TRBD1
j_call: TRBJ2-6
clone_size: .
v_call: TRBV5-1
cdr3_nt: TGCGCCAGCAGCGTGGACAGGGGGGCCAACGTCCTGACTTTC
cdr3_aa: CASSVDRGANVLTF

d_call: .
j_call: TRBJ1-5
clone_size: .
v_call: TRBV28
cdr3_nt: TGTGCCAGCAGTAAGACTTCTCTGCAGCCCCAGCATTTT
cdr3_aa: CASSKTSLQPQHF

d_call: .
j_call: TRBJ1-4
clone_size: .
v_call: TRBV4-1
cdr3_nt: TGCGCCAGCAGCACCAGACGAGGCGCAACTAATGAAAAACTGTTTTTT
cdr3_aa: CASSTRRGATNEKLFF

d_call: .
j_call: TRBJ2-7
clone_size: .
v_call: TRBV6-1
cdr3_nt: TGTGCCAGCAGTGAAGGCCCCAGTCGTCTCGACTACGAGCAGTACTTC
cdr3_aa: CASSEGPSRLDYEQYF

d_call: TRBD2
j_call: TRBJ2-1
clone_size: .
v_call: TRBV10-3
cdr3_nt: TGTGCCATCAGTGAGTCGATGGGACTAGCTTTCTTC
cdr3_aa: CAISESMGLAFF

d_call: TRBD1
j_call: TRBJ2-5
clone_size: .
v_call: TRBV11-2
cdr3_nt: TGTGCCAGCAGCACGGGACAGCTACAAGAGACCCAGTACTTC
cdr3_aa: CASSTGQLQETQYF

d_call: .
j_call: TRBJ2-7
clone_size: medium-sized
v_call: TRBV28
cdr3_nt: TGTGCCAGCAGTCCCGGGGTTAACGAGCAGTACTTC
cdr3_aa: CASSPGVNEQYF

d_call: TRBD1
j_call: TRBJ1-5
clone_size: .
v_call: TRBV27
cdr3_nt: TGTGCCAGTAAACAGGGGAGCAATCAGCCCCAGCATTTT
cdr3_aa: CASKQGSNQPQHF

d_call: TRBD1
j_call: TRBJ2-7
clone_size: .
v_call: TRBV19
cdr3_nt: TGTGCCAGTAGTCCGGGACAGACCTACGAGCAGTACTTC
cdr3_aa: CASSPGQTYEQYF

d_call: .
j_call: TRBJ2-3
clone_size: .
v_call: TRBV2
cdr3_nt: TGTGCCAGCACGGGACTTTCCTACACAGATACGCAGTATTTT
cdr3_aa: CASTGLSYTDTQYF

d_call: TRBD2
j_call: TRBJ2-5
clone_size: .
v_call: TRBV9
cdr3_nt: TGTGCCAGCAGCGTATCGCTAGCGGGAGGAGGAGAGACCCAGTACTTC
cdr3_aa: CASSVSLAGGGETQYF

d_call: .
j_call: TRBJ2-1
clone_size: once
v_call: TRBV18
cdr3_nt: TGTGCCAGCTCACCATCGTCGGCAGGGGACAATGAGCAGTTCTTC
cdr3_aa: CASSPSSAGDNEQFF

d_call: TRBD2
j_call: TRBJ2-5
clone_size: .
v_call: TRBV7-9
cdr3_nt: TGTGCCAGCAGCACCCGACTAGCGGGAGGTCGTCAAGAGACCCAGTACTTC
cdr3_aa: CASSTRLAGGRQETQYF

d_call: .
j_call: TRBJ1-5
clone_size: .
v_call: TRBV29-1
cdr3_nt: TGCAGCGTTGAAGGCTCTAAAAATCAGCCCCAGCATTTT
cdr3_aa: CSVEGSKNQPQHF

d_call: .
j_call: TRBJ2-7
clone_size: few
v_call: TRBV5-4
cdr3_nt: TGTGCCAGCAGCTTGGCTGGTCGCTACTACGAGCAGTACTTC
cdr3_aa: CASSLAGRYYEQYF

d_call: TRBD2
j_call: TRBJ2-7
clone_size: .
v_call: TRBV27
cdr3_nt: TGTGCCAGCAGTCCTCGCCTCGGACTAGCGGGATTTAACGAGCAGTACTTC
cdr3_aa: CASSPRLGLAGFNEQYF

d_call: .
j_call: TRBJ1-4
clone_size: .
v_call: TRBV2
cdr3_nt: TGTGCCAGCAGCCCCGGTTCTAATGAAAAACTGTTTTTT
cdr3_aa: CASSPGSNEKLFF

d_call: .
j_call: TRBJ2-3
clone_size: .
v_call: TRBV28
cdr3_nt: TGTGCCAGCAGTTTACTACAGAGAACCCCAGATACGCAGTATTTT
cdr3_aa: CASSLLQRTPDTQYF

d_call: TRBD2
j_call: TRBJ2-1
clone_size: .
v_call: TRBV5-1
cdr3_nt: TGCGCCAGCAGCACATTAGCGGGAGGACACAATGAGCAGTTCTTC
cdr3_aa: CASSTLAGGHNEQFF

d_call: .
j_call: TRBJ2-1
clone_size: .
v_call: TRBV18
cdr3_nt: TGTGCCAGCTCACCAGTTCGGAGCTCCTACAATGAGCAGTTCTTC
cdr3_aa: CASSPVRSSYNEQFF

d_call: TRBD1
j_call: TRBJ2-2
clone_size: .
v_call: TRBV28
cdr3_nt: TGTGCCAGCAGTCCCGGGGGACAGGGAGGACGCTACGGGGAGCTGTTTTTT
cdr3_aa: CASSPGGQGGRYGELFF

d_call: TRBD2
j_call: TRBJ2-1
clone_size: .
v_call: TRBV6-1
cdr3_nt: TGTGCCAGCAGTGGGCTGGGACTAGCTAACAATGAGCAGTTCTTC
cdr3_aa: CASSGLGLANNEQFF

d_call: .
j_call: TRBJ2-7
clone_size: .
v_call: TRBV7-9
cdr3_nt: TGTGCCAGCAGCTTCACGGGAGCCTCCTACGAGCAGTACTTC
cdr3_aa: CASSFTGASYEQYF

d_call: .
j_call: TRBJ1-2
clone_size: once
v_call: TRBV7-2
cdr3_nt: TGTGCCAGCGGACAGCCCAACTATGGCTACACCTTC
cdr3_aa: CASGQPNYGYTF

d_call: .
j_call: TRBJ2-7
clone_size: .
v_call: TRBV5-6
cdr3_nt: TGTGCCAGCAGCTTACAGGGCCGGGCGGGCACCTACGAGCAGTACTTC
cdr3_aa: CASSLQGRAGTYEQYF

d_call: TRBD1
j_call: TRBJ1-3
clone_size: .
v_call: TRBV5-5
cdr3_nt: TGTGCCAGCAGCACCGGGACAGGCTCTGGAAACACCATATATTTT
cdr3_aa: CASSTGTGSGNTIYF

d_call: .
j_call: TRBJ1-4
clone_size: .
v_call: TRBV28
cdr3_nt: TGTGCCAGCCTGACTGACTTTGATGGGGAAAAACTGTTTTTT
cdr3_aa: CASLTDFDGEKLFF

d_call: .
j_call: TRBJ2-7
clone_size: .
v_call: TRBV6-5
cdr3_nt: TGTGCCAGCAGCCCGACTCCTGGCCGTCGCGAGCAGTACTTC
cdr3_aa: CASSPTPGRREQYF

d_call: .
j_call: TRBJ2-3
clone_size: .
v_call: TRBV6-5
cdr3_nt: TGTGCCAGCAGGGAAAACGGGGGTGTCGCAGATACGCAGTATTTT
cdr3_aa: CASRENGGVADTQYF

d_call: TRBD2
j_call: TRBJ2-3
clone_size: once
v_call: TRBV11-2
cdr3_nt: TGTGCCAGCAGGCCCGACCTAGCGGGTGGGAGCACAGATACGCAGTATTTT
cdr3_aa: CASRPDLAGGSTDTQYF